This T cell receptor beta chain was obtained from a study of cytomegalovirus exposure and HLA in healthy donors. Per germline, CDR1 SGHNT and CDR2 YYREEE (reference sequence). The CDR3 spans 18 residues. The junction had 10 bases not matched to a gene; V was cut back by 4 bases and J by 1 base. PCR employed 60 Vbeta and 13 Jbeta primers. Sequencing was performed with immunoSEQ multiplex PCR; in TCRdb, only in-frame clones are kept and a portion is missing. The data contain roughly 250,000 clones, around 66% of them seen just once; the ten biggest clones take up roughly 2.4%. The TCR comes from a female donor in good health and CMV-seronegative. The chain has TRBV5-4 and TRBJ2-5; 13 bases are shared with TRBD2. The sample comprised PBMCs. The DNA of the CDR3 is TGTGCCAGCAGCCCCCCGGGACTAGCGGGACAGACCCAAGAGACCCAGTACTTC. Protein sequence: CASSPPGLAGQTQETQYF.